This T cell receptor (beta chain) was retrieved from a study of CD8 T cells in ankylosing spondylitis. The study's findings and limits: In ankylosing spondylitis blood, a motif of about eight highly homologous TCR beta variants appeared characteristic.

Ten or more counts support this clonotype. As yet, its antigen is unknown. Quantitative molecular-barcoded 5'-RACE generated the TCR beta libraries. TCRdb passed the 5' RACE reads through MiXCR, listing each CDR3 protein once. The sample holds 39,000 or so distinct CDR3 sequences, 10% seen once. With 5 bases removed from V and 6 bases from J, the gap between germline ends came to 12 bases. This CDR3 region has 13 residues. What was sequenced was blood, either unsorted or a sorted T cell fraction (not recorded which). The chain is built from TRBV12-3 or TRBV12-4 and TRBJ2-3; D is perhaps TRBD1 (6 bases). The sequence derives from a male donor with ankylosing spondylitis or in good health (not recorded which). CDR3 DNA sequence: TGTGCCAGCAGTCAAGGACAGTGGGATACGCAGTATTTT. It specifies CASSQGQWDTQYF.